A single sample is the source of the 27 T cell receptor beta chains below, sequenced in a study of blood T cells in healthy people across ages. Using a J-beta primer mix together with a sample-barcoded 5' primer, a second PCR was run for roughly 6 to 12 cycles. TCRdb reprocessed the 5' RACE reads via MiXCR and lists one record per CDR3 protein. Of some 1.6 million distinct CDR3 sequences listed, roughly 32% were seen once; the top ten hold approximately 11%. Sequenced material: blood. These receptors were taken from a woman aged 25-40 years in good health.

The chain joins TRBV4-1 to TRBJ2-1; no reliable D call. Trimming stripped 4 bases from V and 9 bases from J, with 13 bases between. The germline V gene encodes CDR1 MGHRA and CDR2 YSYEKL. This CDR3 contains 13 residues. The CDR3 is CASSLLSTPEQFF. The CDR3 DNA follows: TGCGCCAGCAGCCTACTGAGTACACCTGAGCAGTTCTTC.

The chain is built from TRBV2 and TRBJ2-1, with 8 bases that match TRBD2. This CDR3 spans 15 amino acids. Trimming cost V 6 bases and J 8 bases; bases outside gene matches: 12. Germline V lookup: CDR1 SNHLY, CDR2 FYNNEI. The DNA of the CDR3 is TGTGCCAGCAGAGAACCGGGACTAGGTATAGATGAGCAGTTCTTC. It translates to CASREPGLGIDEQFF.

The CDR3 loop is CASRDRGVLPYGYTF. CDR3 sequence (DNA): TGTGCCAGTAGGGACAGGGGCGTACTCCCTTATGGCTACACCTTC. The V and J genes are TRBV19 and TRBJ1-2, with TRBD1 matching 9 bases. J was trimmed by 5 bases and V by 6 bases; bases with no gene match: 10. Germline V gene lookup returns CDR1 LNHDA and CDR2 SQIVND (reference sequence). The CDR3 totals 15 residues.

V and J are TRBV6-1 and TRBJ1-2; D gene unclear. This CDR3 region has 13 residues. Looked up from germline, CDR1 is MNHNS and CDR2 is SASEGT. Trimming shortened V by 2 bases and J by 6 bases, and 10 bases separated the two germline ends. CDR3 loop: CASSESGVHGYTF. CDR3 in DNA: TGTGCCAGCAGTGAAAGCGGGGTCCATGGCTACACCTTC.

Comments on this clonotype: The germline gene is not matched at one end of the junction; a read error may be the cause. This chain connects TRBV6-5 to TRBJ2-3; D remains unclear. CDR3 length equals 14 residues. Per germline, CDR1 MNHEY and CDR2 SVGAGI. Here the CDR3 DNA reads TGTACCAGCAGTGGCCTTCTGAACACAGATACGCAGTATTTT. Its translation is CTSSGLLNTDTQYF.

The chain couples TRBV30 to TRBJ2-1; tentatively, D is TRBD2 (6 bases). This CDR3 has 14 amino acids. Germline V CDR1 and CDR2: GTSNPN, SVGIG (reference sequence). The V and J ends lost 3 bases and 7 bases respectively, with 16 bases between them. The CDR3 coding sequence is TGTGCCTGGAGGGGGCTGGAGGGGTGGAATGAGCAGTTCTTC. Protein: CAWRGLEGWNEQFF.

This clonotype was counted only a few times. V and J are TRBV3-1 and TRBJ1-2, with 9 bases identical to TRBD1. Germline values: CDR1 LGHDT, CDR2 YNNKEL (reference sequence). CDR3 length equals 13 residues. Germline trimming cut 5 bases from V and 9 bases from J; bases unmatched to any gene: 7. The CDR3 spells CASSVQDRGSYTF. CDR3 DNA sequence: TGTGCCAGCAGCGTACAGGACAGGGGTAGCTACACCTTC.

This clonotype was detected a few times. The chain is built from TRBV10-2 and TRBJ2-7; 7 nucleotides agree with TRBD2. The germline CDR1 and CDR2 sequences are WSHSY and SAAADI. CDR3 length equals 13 residues. The V and J ends lost 4 bases and 9 bases, in that order; junction bases with no gene match: 9. In DNA, the CDR3 is TGCGCCAGCAGTGGGGGGGATCGGGGGGTGCAGTACTTC. Its protein product is CASSGGDRGVQYF.

This clonotype was picked up a small number of times. This chain uses TRBV20-1 with TRBJ2-3; 10 bases match TRBD1. The V gene end was trimmed by 2 bases and the J gene end by 4 bases; junction bases not matched to a gene: 6. Germline lookup yields CDR1 DFQATT and CDR2 SNEGSKA (reference sequence). The length of the CDR3 is 15 residues. CDR3 DNA sequence: TGCAGTGCTAGAACTGGACAGGGGGTTGCAGATACGCAGTATTTT. Residues: CSARTGQGVADTQYF.

This chain's CDR3 is CSARNTRNQNEKLFF. The CDR3 DNA reads TGCAGTGCTCGAAACACCAGGAATCAGAATGAAAAACTGTTTTTT. V usage is TRBV20-1 and J usage is TRBJ1-4; unclear D gene. V lost 5 bases, J lost 5 bases, and 18 bases lay in between. CDR3 length equals 15 residues. From germline, CDR1 is DFQATT and CDR2 SNEGSKA (reference sequence).

The chain employs TRBV28 and TRBJ2-4; 9 positions agree with TRBD2. The J call may be incorrect, as the DNA end agrees better with TRBJ2-7. CDR1 and CDR2 from the germline V gene are MDHEN and SYDVKM. The CDR3 totals 15 residues. The CDR3 is CASSDAGGLLREQYF. In DNA form, the CDR3 reads TGTGCCAGCAGCGACGCGGGAGGGCTCCTACGCGAGCAGTACTTC.

This clonotype was picked up one time. The rearrangement uses TRBV11-3 and TRBJ2-1; 9 nucleotides agree with TRBD1. CDR3 length: 15 residues. Germline CDR1 SGHNT, CDR2 YENEEA. Germline trimming cut 5 bases from V and 6 bases from J; bases unmatched to any gene: 8. This chain's CDR3 is CASSPGQGMGNEQFF. The CDR3 DNA reads as TGTGCCAGCAGCCCCGGACAGGGGATGGGCAATGAGCAGTTCTTC. Complete variable domain (other parts from reference TRBV11-3 and TRBJ2-1): EAGVVQSPRYKIIEKKQPVAFWCNPISGHNTLYWYLQNLGQGPELLIRYENEEAVDDSQLPKDRFSAERLKGVDSTLKIQPAELGDSAVYLCASSPGQGMGNEQFFGPGTRLTVL.

In this sample, this clonotype turned up a few times. The CDR3 bases are TGTGCCAGCAGCTTAACAGTGATATACGAGCAGTACTTC. This gives the protein CASSLTVIYEQYF. This rearrangement joins TRBV7-2 to TRBJ2-7; D unclear. The CDR3 spans 13 residues. CDR1 and CDR2 (germline): SGHTA, FQGNSA. Trimming left V 2 bases short and J 4 bases short, with 9 bases between.

V gene TRBV12-3 or TRBV12-4 combines with J gene TRBJ1-6; weak D call: TRBD1 (5 bases). The CDR3 runs 14 residues. V lost 4 bases and J 13 bases, leaving 17 bases between the germline ends. CDR3: CASSSGTRLAPLHF. CDR3 coding DNA: TGTGCCAGCAGTTCCGGGACCCGGCTTGCTCCCCTCCACTTT.

This clonotype was counted only a few times. The chain uses TRBV12-3 or TRBV12-4 and TRBJ2-1; 7 bases map to TRBD2. The CDR3 has 13 residues. V lost 4 bases, J lost 6 bases, and 3 bases stayed unmatched. The CDR3 protein is CASSWTSFNEQFF. The CDR3 coding sequence is TGTGCCAGCAGTTGGACTAGTTTCAATGAGCAGTTCTTC.

The genes are TRBV20-1 and TRBJ1-1, with 7 bases lining up with TRBD1. The CDR3 contains 14 residues. V lost 6 bases to trimming and J lost 7 bases; unmatched junction nucleotides: 14. Germline assignment: CDR1 DFQATT and CDR2 SNEGSKA (reference sequence). The CDR3 DNA reads as TGCAGTGCCAGTCGAGAGGGGGCGATACTTGAAGCTTTCTTT. Protein: CSASREGAILEAFF.

This chain uses TRBV27 with TRBJ1-5; a possible D gene is TRBD1 (5 bases). This CDR3 has 14 residues. Germline V gene sequence: CDR1 MNHEY, CDR2 SMNVEV (reference sequence). V dropped 6 bases and J dropped 10 bases, with 19 bases sitting between them. CDR3 loop: CASRMTALRDPQHF. As DNA, the CDR3 is TGTGCCAGCAGGATGACAGCACTCCGGGATCCCCAGCATTTT.

This clonotype was seen only a few times. The chain employs TRBV9 and TRBJ2-5; the match to TRBD2 covers 12 bases. This CDR3 contains 16 residues. V was clipped by 0 bases and J by 3 bases; unmatched bases: 3. The germline CDR1 and CDR2 sequences are SGDLS and YYNGEE. The CDR3 nucleotides read TGTGCCAGCAGCGTAGCTAGCGGGGGGGCTAAAGAGACCCAGTACTTC. Protein: CASSVASGGAKETQYF.

About this clonotype itself: This could be a read error, since a much larger clone is one nucleotide away. The V gene is TRBV6-2 or TRBV6-3, the J gene TRBJ1-2, with 7 bases matching TRBD1. The J segment lost 4 bases and the V segment lost 8 bases, leaving 7 bases of the junction unmatched. Looked up from germline, CDR1 is MNHEY and CDR2 is SVGEGT. CDR3 length: 13 residues. For the CDR3, the DNA is TGTGCCAGCCGTTCGACAGGGTTCTATGGCTACACCTTC. Protein: CASRSTGFYGYTF.

The V and J genes are TRBV6-5 and TRBJ2-7; D may be TRBD1 (5 bases). The CDR3 covers 14 residues. Germline CDR1 and CDR2: MNHEY and SVGAGI. V lost 2 bases and J 6 bases, leaving 14 bases between the germline ends. CDR3 nucleotide sequence: TGTGCCAGCAGTTACCTACTCGATGGGGCCGAGCAGTACTTC. This gives the protein CASSYLLDGAEQYF.

The chain couples TRBV27 to TRBJ2-2, with a weak D call TRBD1 (5 bases). Trimming left V 3 bases short and J 1 base short, with 9 bases between. The CDR3 has 15 residues. Germline V lookup: CDR1 MNHEY, CDR2 SMNVEV (reference sequence). CDR3 bases: TGTGCCAGCAGTTTCGAAAGGGGGAACACCGGGGAGCTGTTTTTT. Translated, it gives CASSFERGNTGELFF.

The CDR3 DNA reads as TGTGCCAGCAGCCGTTCGGGGTACGAAGATACGCAGTATTTT. It yields the protein CASSRSGYEDTQYF. The chain couples TRBV7-6 to TRBJ2-3, with D tentatively TRBD2 (5 bases). The V and J ends lost 5 bases and 5 bases respectively, with 14 bases between them. CDR3 length: 14 residues. The germline V gene encodes CDR1 SGHVS and CDR2 FNYEAQ.

This clonotype showed up many times. The chain uses TRBV20-1 and TRBJ2-3, with 10 bases fitting TRBD2. This CDR3 comprises 15 residues. V gave up 6 bases and J gave up 6 bases; unmatched junction bases: 12. Germline-derived CDR1 and CDR2 are DFQATT and SNEGSKA (reference sequence). Here the CDR3 reads CSAHSGGNLRDTQYF. In DNA, the CDR3 is TGCAGTGCCCATAGCGGGGGGAACCTCAGGGATACGCAGTATTTT.

This clonotype was detected only a few times. The chain carries TRBV21-1 and TRBJ2-3; the table calls TRBD2, which could not be checked here. TRBV21-1 is a listed pseudogene. CDR3 length equals 17 residues. CDR3 region: CASILKCGSGETDTQYF. For the CDR3, the DNA is TGTGCCAGCATCCTAAAGTGCGGGAGCGGAGAAACAGATACGCAGTATTTT.

The table lists this clonotype with a few counts. The chain is built from TRBV20-1 and TRBJ2-3; 7 positions match TRBD2. The germline CDR1 and CDR2 sequences are DFQATT and SNEGSKA (reference sequence). CDR3 length: 14 amino acids. With 6 bases clipped from V and 2 bases from J, the junction kept 8 bases outside the gene matches. In DNA form, the CDR3 reads TGCAGTGCGGGGGGACTACAAAACACAGATACGCAGTATTTT. Amino acids: CSAGGLQNTDTQYF.

There are a few counts of this clonotype. The V gene is TRBV28, the J gene TRBJ2-7; D perhaps matches TRBD1 (5 bases). The CDR3 length is 12 residues. Germline CDR1 MDHEN, CDR2 SYDVKM. Between the trimmed V and J ends, which lost 8 bases and 4 bases, there was a span of 12 bases. This CDR3 is CASVGVKYEQYF. The CDR3 bases are TGTGCCAGCGTAGGGGTTAAGTACGAGCAGTACTTC.

The CDR3 DNA reads TGCGCCAGCACAGGGGACGAGAGCGGGACCCAGTACTTC. Its protein is CASTGDESGTQYF. The chain is built from TRBV5-1 and TRBJ2-5; perhaps TRBD1 as D (6 bases). Per germline, CDR1 SGHRS and CDR2 YFSETQ. CDR3 length: 13 amino acids. The V end was cut by 6 bases, the J end by 7 bases, with 16 bases between.